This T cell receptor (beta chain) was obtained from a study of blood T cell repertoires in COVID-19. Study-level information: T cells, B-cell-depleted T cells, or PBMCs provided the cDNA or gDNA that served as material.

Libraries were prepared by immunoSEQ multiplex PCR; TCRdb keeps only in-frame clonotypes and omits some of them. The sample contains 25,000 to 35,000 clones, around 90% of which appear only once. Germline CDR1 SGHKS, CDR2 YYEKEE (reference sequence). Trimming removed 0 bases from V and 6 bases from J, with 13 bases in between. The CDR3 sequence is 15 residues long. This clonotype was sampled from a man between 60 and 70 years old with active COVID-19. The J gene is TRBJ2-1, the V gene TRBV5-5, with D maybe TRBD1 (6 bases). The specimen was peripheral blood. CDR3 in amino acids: CASSLGQDSINEQFF. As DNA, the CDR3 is TGTGCCAGCAGCTTGGGACAGGATTCCATCAATGAGCAGTTCTTC.